The next 3 T cell receptor beta chains were all read from a single sample in a study of T cell responses to AZD1222 COVID-19 vaccine. The table came from immunoSEQ multiplex PCR; TCRdb's copy has only in-frame clones and leaves some out. The sample gives tens of thousands of clones, 80% of which show up once; under 25% is in the top ten. Sequencing was performed on peripheral blood, taken on day 0 of AZD1222 vaccination. The receptors here all came from an adult in good health.

This chain links TRBV7-9 with TRBJ1-2; 9 bases align to TRBD1. CDR1 and CDR2 (germline): SEHNR, FQNEAQ (reference sequence). This CDR3 has 16 residues. Trimming cost V 1 base and J 5 bases; bases outside gene matches: 8. The CDR3 region has the DNA TGTGCCAGCAGCTTAGAAGGGACAGGGCTGCCGTATGGCTACACCTTC. Translation gives CASSLEGTGLPYGYTF.

V gene TRBV28 combines with J gene TRBJ1-2, with 7 nucleotides matching TRBD1. Germline assignment: CDR1 MDHEN and CDR2 SYDVKM. CDR3 size: 14 residues. V shed 5 bases and J 4 bases; nucleotides not matched to a gene: 7. This CDR3 reads CASSGTVSIYGYTF. The CDR3 region has the DNA TGTGCCAGCAGTGGGACAGTCTCTATCTATGGCTACACCTTC.

V and J are TRBV5-8 and TRBJ2-1; 9 bases map to TRBD2. Germline trimming cut 5 bases from V and 9 bases from J; bases unmatched to any gene: 3. This CDR3 comprises 12 residues. Germline loops: CDR1 SGHTS, CDR2 YDEGEE. CDR3 sequence: CASRQAGGEQFF. Here the CDR3 DNA reads TGTGCCAGCAGACAAGCGGGAGGTGAGCAGTTCTTC.